One T cell receptor (beta chain) is described in this entry. Its antigen is undetermined. This entry belongs to a study of T cells in tuberculosis. Study-level findings and limits: The TCR-beta difference was not significant; alpha differences partly reflected length. A GMM-specific repertoire classifier reached roughly 87% accuracy, AUROC about 0.87.

There are 14 residues in the CDR3. Germline V gene sequence: CDR1 SNHLY, CDR2 FYNNEI. Trimming at V came to 2 bases and at J to 5 bases, leaving 4 bases not matched to a gene. Each donor contributed about 100,000 T cells on average, unsorted. The method was immunoSEQ multiplex PCR; TCRdb's version includes in-frame clones alone and lacks a portion of them. The sample lists tens of thousands of clones, just over 90% occurring once. The sample taken for sequencing was PBMCs. The TCR sequence derives from a donor aged 10 to 29 with latent tuberculosis or without tuberculosis infection. Some clones in this sample may be carry-over from other donors' samples. V usage is TRBV2 and J usage is TRBJ1-1; 8 bases are a match to TRBD1. CDR3: CASSEQGARTEAFF. In nucleotides, the CDR3 is TGTGCCAGCAGTGAACAGGGGGCAAGGACTGAAGCTTTCTTT.